A selection of T cell receptor beta chains follows, all from one sample in a study of blood T cell repertoires in COVID-19. The data were produced by immunoSEQ multiplex PCR, yet TCRdb's version contains in-frame clones alone and is incomplete. The table records about 120,000 clones, roughly 88% of them present only once. Sequenced material: peripheral blood. These receptors came from a man in his forties or fifties with acute or convalescent COVID-19. Each CDR3 is given with its conserved first and last residue. Fields, in order: J gene, clone size, V gene, D gene, CDR3 DNA, CDR3 protein. The D gene is left open where the match is weak. Clone size is given for some rows only: seen once, a few or many times, or a class if the clone is expanded.

J gene: TRBJ1-3; clone size: once; V gene: TRBV30; D gene: TRBD1; CDR3 DNA: TGTGCCTGGAGTGTATCCCCATCAGGGGGTCCTGGAAACACCATATATTTT; CDR3 protein: CAWSVSPSGGPGNTIYF
J gene: TRBJ2-7; clone size: .; V gene: TRBV5-1; D gene: .; CDR3 DNA: TGCGCCAGCAGCACAGACTCCGGGATCCACTACGAGCAGTACTTC; CDR3 protein: CASSTDSGIHYEQYF
J gene: TRBJ1-1; clone size: once; V gene: TRBV6-2/TRBV6-3; D gene: .; CDR3 DNA: TGTGCCAGCAGTGGGAAGGGAGGGGCCAGGGGACAAAACACTGAAGCTTTCTTT; CDR3 protein: CASSGKGGARGQNTEAFF
J gene: TRBJ1-2; clone size: .; V gene: TRBV19; D gene: TRBD1; CDR3 DNA: TGTGCCAGTAGTAGGCCCGGGACAGGGGACTATGGCTACACCTTC; CDR3 protein: CASSRPGTGDYGYTF
J gene: TRBJ2-2; clone size: .; V gene: TRBV3-1/TRBV3-2; D gene: TRBD2; CDR3 DNA: TGTGCCAGCAGCCAACGGGGGGTGGGATACACCGGGGAGCTGTTTTTT; CDR3 protein: CASSQRGVGYTGELFF
J gene: TRBJ2-5; clone size: .; V gene: TRBV7-2; D gene: TRBD1; CDR3 DNA: TGTGCCAGCAGTTCGGGACAGGGGGCCTGGGGGGAGACCCAGTACTTC; CDR3 protein: CASSSGQGAWGETQYF
J gene: TRBJ1-3; clone size: .; V gene: TRBV11-2; D gene: .; CDR3 DNA: TGTGCCAGCAGCTTGGGAGGCTTTGGAAACACCATATATTTT; CDR3 protein: CASSLGGFGNTIYF
J gene: TRBJ1-1; clone size: .; V gene: TRBV9; D gene: .; CDR3 DNA: TGTGCCAGCAGCGTTTGGGAGGCCACTGAAGCTTTCTTT; CDR3 protein: CASSVWEATEAFF
J gene: TRBJ2-1; clone size: .; V gene: TRBV2; D gene: .; CDR3 DNA: TGTGCCAGCAGTCGTACAGGGAAAGAGCAGTTCTTC; CDR3 protein: CASSRTGKEQFF
J gene: TRBJ1-2; clone size: .; V gene: TRBV19; D gene: TRBD1; CDR3 DNA: TGTGCCAGTACTGCAACAGGGGTCTATGGCTACACCTTC; CDR3 protein: CASTATGVYGYTF
J gene: TRBJ2-5; clone size: .; V gene: TRBV10-3; D gene: TRBD2; CDR3 DNA: TGTGCCATCAGTGGGGGACTAGCGGTAGAGACCCAGTACTTC; CDR3 protein: CAISGGLAVETQYF
J gene: TRBJ2-5; clone size: .; V gene: TRBV5-4; D gene: TRBD2; CDR3 DNA: TGTGCCAGCAGCTCACCGTCTAGCGGGGGGGAGACCCAGTACTTC; CDR3 protein: CASSSPSSGGETQYF
J gene: TRBJ1-2; clone size: .; V gene: TRBV27; D gene: .; CDR3 DNA: TGTGCCAGCAGTCCTGCGCACAACTATGGCTACACCTTC; CDR3 protein: CASSPAHNYGYTF
J gene: TRBJ1-3; clone size: few; V gene: TRBV4-3; D gene: .; CDR3 DNA: TGCGCCAGCAGCCAAGATCATGCGGCGGGAAACACCATATATTTT; CDR3 protein: CASSQDHAAGNTIYF
J gene: TRBJ2-1; clone size: .; V gene: TRBV9; D gene: TRBD1; CDR3 DNA: TGTGCCAGCAGCCTACAGGGGGCAGATGAGCAGTTCTTC; CDR3 protein: CASSLQGADEQFF
J gene: TRBJ1-2; clone size: once; V gene: TRBV7-9; D gene: TRBD1; CDR3 DNA: TGTGCCAGCAGCGAAGGGACAGGGTATGGCTACACCTTC; CDR3 protein: CASSEGTGYGYTF
J gene: TRBJ2-2; clone size: .; V gene: TRBV4-1; D gene: .; CDR3 DNA: TGCGCCAGCAGCCAGGCACCCCCCGGGGAGCTGTTTTTT; CDR3 protein: CASSQAPPGELFF
J gene: TRBJ1-3; clone size: once; V gene: TRBV12-5; D gene: TRBD1; CDR3 DNA: TGTGCTAGTGGTTTGGAGGGGGCGTTGGGAAACACCATATATTTT; CDR3 protein: CASGLEGALGNTIYF
J gene: TRBJ2-1; clone size: .; V gene: TRBV11-3; D gene: .; CDR3 DNA: TGTGCCAGCAGCAGGGGCAATGAGCAGTTCTTC; CDR3 protein: CASSRGNEQFF
J gene: TRBJ2-2; clone size: .; V gene: TRBV4-2; D gene: .; CDR3 DNA: TGTGCCAGCAGCCAAGAGGGCGGGCAGACCGGGGAGCTGTTTTTT; CDR3 protein: CASSQEGGQTGELFF
J gene: TRBJ2-7; clone size: .; V gene: TRBV29-1; D gene: TRBD2; CDR3 DNA: TGCAGCGTTGCTAGCGGGGGTGACGAGCAGTACTTC; CDR3 protein: CSVASGGDEQYF
J gene: TRBJ1-4; clone size: .; V gene: TRBV4-1; D gene: .; CDR3 DNA: TGCGCCAGCAGCCAAGGCGGCCGACCGATCCCAGCAACTAATGAAAAACTGTTTTTT; CDR3 protein: CASSQGGRPIPATNEKLFF
J gene: TRBJ1-2; clone size: .; V gene: TRBV5-1; D gene: .; CDR3 DNA: TGCGCCAGCAGCTTGGGACAGTCACTCTATGGCTACACCTTC; CDR3 protein: CASSLGQSLYGYTF
J gene: TRBJ2-2; clone size: once; V gene: TRBV5-1; D gene: TRBD2; CDR3 DNA: TGCGCCAGCAGCTTTTTTAGCGGGAGGGCCACCGGGGAGCTGTTTTTT; CDR3 protein: CASSFFSGRATGELFF
J gene: TRBJ2-3; clone size: .; V gene: TRBV5-1; D gene: TRBD2; CDR3 DNA: TGCGCCAGCAGCTTGGGTGGCGGGGGGGCTGTAGATACGCAGTATTTT; CDR3 protein: CASSLGGGGAVDTQYF
J gene: TRBJ1-2; clone size: .; V gene: TRBV9; D gene: TRBD1; CDR3 DNA: TGTGCCAGCAGCGTGACAGGGGGCTTTGGCTACACCTTC; CDR3 protein: CASSVTGGFGYTF
J gene: TRBJ1-5; clone size: few; V gene: TRBV5-6; D gene: .; CDR3 DNA: TGTGCCAGCACCATGGGGCGGAATCAGCCCCAGCATTTT; CDR3 protein: CASTMGRNQPQHF
J gene: TRBJ1-1; clone size: .; V gene: TRBV29-1; D gene: .; CDR3 DNA: TGCAGCGTGAGGGAGGTAGACACTGAAGCTTTCTTT; CDR3 protein: CSVREVDTEAFF
J gene: TRBJ1-3; clone size: .; V gene: TRBV3-1/TRBV3-2; D gene: .; CDR3 DNA: TGTGCCAGCAGCCAAGAGTTACAGAGCTCTGGAAACACCATATATTTT; CDR3 protein: CASSQELQSSGNTIYF
J gene: TRBJ1-1; clone size: .; V gene: TRBV5-5; D gene: .; CDR3 DNA: TGTGCCAGCAGCTTGGACAGGCCGGACACTGAAGCTTTCTTT; CDR3 protein: CASSLDRPDTEAFF
J gene: TRBJ1-1; clone size: .; V gene: TRBV2; D gene: .; CDR3 DNA: TGTGCCAGCAGTGACCCCCATAGAAGAATCACTGAAGCTTTCTTT; CDR3 protein: CASSDPHRRITEAFF
J gene: TRBJ2-7; clone size: .; V gene: TRBV6-1; D gene: .; CDR3 DNA: TGTGCCAGCAGTGACCGGTTAGAGCAGTACTTC; CDR3 protein: CASSDRLEQYF